This TCR beta chain emerged from a study of T cell changes during pregnancy in multiple sclerosis. Method: immunoSEQ multiplex PCR; TCRdb's copy keeps in-frame clones and lacks some. The table records over 45,000 clones, over 90% of them present only once. Germline CDR1 reads SGHVS; CDR2 reads FQNEAQ. Trimming left V 2 bases short and J 5 bases short, with 9 bases between. This CDR3 comprises 13 residues. The rearrangement links TRBV7-8 to TRBJ1-2; TRBD1 might be the D (5 bases). The material sequenced was CD8+ T cells from peripheral blood mononuclear cells, taken in the third trimester of pregnancy. This clonotype was sampled from a female donor with multiple sclerosis, enrolled in a pregnancy study. DNA of the CDR3: TGTGCCAGCAGCTTACAGGGTTCGTATGGCTACACCTTC. It encodes CASSLQGSYGYTF.